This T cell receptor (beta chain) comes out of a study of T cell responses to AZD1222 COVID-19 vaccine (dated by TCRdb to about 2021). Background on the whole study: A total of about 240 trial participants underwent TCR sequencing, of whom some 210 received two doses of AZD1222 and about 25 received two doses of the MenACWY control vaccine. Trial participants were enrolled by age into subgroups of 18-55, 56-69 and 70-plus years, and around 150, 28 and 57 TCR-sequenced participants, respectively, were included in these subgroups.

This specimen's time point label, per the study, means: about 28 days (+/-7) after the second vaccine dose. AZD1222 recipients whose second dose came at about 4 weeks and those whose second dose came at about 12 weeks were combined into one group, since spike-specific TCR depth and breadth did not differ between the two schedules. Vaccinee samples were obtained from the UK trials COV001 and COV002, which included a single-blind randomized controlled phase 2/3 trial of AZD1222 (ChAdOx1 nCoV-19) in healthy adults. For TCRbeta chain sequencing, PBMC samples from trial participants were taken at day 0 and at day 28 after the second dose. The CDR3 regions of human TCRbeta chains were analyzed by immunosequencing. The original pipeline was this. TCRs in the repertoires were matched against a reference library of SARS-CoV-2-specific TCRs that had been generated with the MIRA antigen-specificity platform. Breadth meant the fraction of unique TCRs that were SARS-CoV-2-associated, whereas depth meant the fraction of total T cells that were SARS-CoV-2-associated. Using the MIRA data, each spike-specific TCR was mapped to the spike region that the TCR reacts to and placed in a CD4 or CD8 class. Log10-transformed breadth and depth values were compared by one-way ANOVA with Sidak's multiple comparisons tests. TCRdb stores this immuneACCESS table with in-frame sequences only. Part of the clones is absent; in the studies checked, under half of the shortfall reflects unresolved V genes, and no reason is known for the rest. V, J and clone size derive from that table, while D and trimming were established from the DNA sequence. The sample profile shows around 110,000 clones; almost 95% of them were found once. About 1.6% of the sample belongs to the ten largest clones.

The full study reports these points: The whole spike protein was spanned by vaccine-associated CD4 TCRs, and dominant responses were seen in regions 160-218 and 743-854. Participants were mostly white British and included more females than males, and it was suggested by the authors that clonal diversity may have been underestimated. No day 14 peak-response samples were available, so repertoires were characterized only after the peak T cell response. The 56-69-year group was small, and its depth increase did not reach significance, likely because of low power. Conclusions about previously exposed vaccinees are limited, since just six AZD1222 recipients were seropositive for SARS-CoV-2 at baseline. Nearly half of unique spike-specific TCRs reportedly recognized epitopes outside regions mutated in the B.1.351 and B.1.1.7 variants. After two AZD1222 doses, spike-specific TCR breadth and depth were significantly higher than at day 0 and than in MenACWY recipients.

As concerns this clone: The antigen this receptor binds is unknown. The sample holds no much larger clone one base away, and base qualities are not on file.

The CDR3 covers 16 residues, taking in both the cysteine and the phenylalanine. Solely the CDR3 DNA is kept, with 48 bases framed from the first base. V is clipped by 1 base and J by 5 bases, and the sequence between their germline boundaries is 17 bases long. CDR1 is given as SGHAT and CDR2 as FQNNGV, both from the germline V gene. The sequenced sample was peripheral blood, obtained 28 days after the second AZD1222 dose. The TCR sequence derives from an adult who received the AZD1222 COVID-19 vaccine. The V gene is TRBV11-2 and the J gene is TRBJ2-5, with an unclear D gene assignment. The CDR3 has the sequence CASSLGSRPAAETQYF. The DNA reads TGTGCCAGCAGCTTAGGGTCGAGACCAGCAGCTGAGACCCAGTACTTC.